This T cell receptor (beta chain) is drawn from a study of graft-versus-host responses after intestinal transplantation. Whole-study context: Every recipient underwent anti-thymocyte globulin induction, then tacrolimus and steroids for roughly 3 years. Whole-study results and caveats: GvH clonotypes were identified within recipient marrow, with a subset emerging first in ileum or blood.

The CDR3 runs 18 residues. V lost 1 base, J lost 6 bases, and 14 bases stayed unmatched. Only in-frame clones appear in the TCRdb table, and some are missing; sequencing was by immunoSEQ multiplex PCR. The sample gives about 57,000 clones, 85% to 90% of which show up once; less than 2% is in the top ten. As concerns this clone: What it recognizes is unknown.

The clonotype was recovered from a human patient who received an intestinal transplant, so some T cells may come from the graft donor. The chain combines TRBV5-3 with TRBJ2-4, with 9 positions matching TRBD1. TRBV5-3 is reported as an ORF; its role is uncertain. This specimen consisted of PBMCs, obtained 26 days after transplant. The CDR3 here is CARSLPSLHRGRRNIQYF. Written as DNA, the CDR3 is TGTGCCAGAAGCTTGCCCTCACTGCACAGGGGGCGCAGAAACATTCAGTACTTC.